This TCR beta chain comes out of a study of T cells in Graves' hyperthyroidism and ophthalmopathy. These patients, aged 18 to 65, had recently diagnosed hyperthyroidism lasting under 2 months. About this clonotype: As yet, its antigen is unknown.

From RNA transcripts, TCR beta CDR3 regions were amplified. The HTBI primer set was used in a first-round RT-PCR of the TCR CDR3. TCRdb re-called the multiplex PCR reads with MiXCR, one entry per CDR3 protein. The data contain about 840,000 distinct CDR3 sequences, about 38% of them singletons. In germline, CDR1 is LNHDA, CDR2 SQIVND (reference sequence). CDR3 length: 15 amino acids. Between the trimmed V and J ends, which lost 7 bases and 6 bases, there was a span of 19 bases. Study conclusions and caveats: A model of 13 V-J pairs discriminated ophthalmopathy from stable hyperthyroidism. Blood also showed most of the thyroid clonotypes that were expanded above 0.001.

The sequenced sample consisted of blood. This receptor was taken from a young man with Graves' hyperthyroidism. This rearrangement joins TRBV19 to TRBJ1-5; a weak D match, TRBD1 (5 bases). The CDR3 nucleotides are TGTGCCAGTACCACTGGGACTGGGGCATCTCAGCCCCAGCATTTT. It is translated as CASTTGTGASQPQHF.